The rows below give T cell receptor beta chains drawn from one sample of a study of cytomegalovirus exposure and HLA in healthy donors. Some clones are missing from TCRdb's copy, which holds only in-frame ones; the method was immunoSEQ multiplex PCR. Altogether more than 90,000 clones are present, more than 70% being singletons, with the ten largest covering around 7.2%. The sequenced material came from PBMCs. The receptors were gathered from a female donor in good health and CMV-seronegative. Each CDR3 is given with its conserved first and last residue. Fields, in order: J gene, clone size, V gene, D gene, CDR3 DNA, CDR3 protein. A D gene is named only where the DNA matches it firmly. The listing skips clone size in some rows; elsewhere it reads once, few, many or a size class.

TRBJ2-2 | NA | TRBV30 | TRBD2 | TGTGCCTGGAGTGTTAAGGGGGGCGGGGGGACCGGGGAGCTGTTTTTT | CAWSVKGGGGTGELFF
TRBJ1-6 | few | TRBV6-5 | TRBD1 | TGTGCCAGCAGTTACGACAGGGAAACGCCACCCCTCCACTTT | CASSYDRETPPLHF
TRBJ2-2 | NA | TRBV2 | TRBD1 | TGTGCCAGCATCGCTGGGACAGGGGGAACCGGGGAGCTGTTTTTT | CASIAGTGGTGELFF
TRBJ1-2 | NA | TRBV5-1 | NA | TGCGCCAGCAGCTTGGTCGTCCGGGGTCGTTCGGAGGGCTACACCTTC | CASSLVVRGRSEGYTF
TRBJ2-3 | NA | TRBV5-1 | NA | TGCGCCAGCAGCTCGGGAGCTGGTCCAGATACGCAGTATTTT | CASSSGAGPDTQYF
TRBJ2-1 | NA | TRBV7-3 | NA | TGTGCCAGCAGCTTCAGGGCCCCCCCGTGGGATGAGCAGTTCTTC | CASSFRAPPWDEQFF
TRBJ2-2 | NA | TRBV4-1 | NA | TGCGCCAGCACTTACGGACAGCCGAACACCGGGGAGCTGTTTTTT | CASTYGQPNTGELFF
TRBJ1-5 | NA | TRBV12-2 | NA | TGTGCAAGTCGCTTAGGTGCCCAGGGACAGATCAATCAGCCCCAGCATTTT | CASRLGAQGQINQPQHF
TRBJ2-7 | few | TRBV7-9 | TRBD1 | TGTGCCAGCAGCTCGACAGGGGCGGCCTACGAGCAGTACTTC | CASSSTGAAYEQYF
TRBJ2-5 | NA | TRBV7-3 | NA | TGTGCCAGCAGCTTAAGGGGCGGAGAGACCCAGCACTTC | CASSLRGGETQHF
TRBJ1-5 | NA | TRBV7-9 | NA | TGTGCCAGCAGCTTAGACGGGGACATTCAGCCCCAGCATTTT | CASSLDGDIQPQHF
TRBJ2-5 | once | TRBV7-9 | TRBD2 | TGTGCCAGCAGCTGGGGACTAGCGCAAGAGACCCAGTACTTC | CASSWGLAQETQYF
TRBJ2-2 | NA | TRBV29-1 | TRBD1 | TGCAGCACTGGGGTGGGACAGAACATAGGGGAGCTGTTTTTT | CSTGVGQNIGELFF
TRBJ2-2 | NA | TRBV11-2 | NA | TGTGCCAGCAGCTTAGCTGTGGGGGCCGGCGGGGAGCTGTTTTTT | CASSLAVGAGGELFF
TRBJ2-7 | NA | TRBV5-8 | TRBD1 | TGTGCCAGCAGCAGGGGACAGGGGGCATACGAGCAGTACTTC | CASSRGQGAYEQYF
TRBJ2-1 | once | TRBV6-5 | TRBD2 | TGTGCCAGCAGTCTGGGACTAGGGCCATACAATGAGCAGTTCTTC | CASSLGLGPYNEQFF
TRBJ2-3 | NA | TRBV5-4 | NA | TGTGCCAGCAGCTCGCTGTTTAGTGTAGATACGCAGTATTTT | CASSSLFSVDTQYF
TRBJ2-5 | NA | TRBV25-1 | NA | TGTGCCAGCAGTGAAGGGGACCGGGACTTCCAAGAGACCCAGTACTTC | CASSEGDRDFQETQYF